Below, one TCR beta chain is given with its context. The data derive from a study of technical replicates of blood from a handful of donors. TCRdb's table, derived via immunoSEQ multiplex PCR, lists solely in-frame clones and lacks some. The table records under 95,000 clones, 90% to 95% of them present only once. V gave up 3 bases and J gave up 5 bases; unmatched junction bases: 8. This CDR3 contains 15 residues. Germline CDR1 reads SGHRS; CDR2 reads YFSETQ. The sequence was collected from a human donor in good health. Some clones in this sample may be carry-over from other donors' samples. J is TRBJ2-7 and V is TRBV5-1; 10 nucleotides align to TRBD1. Sequencing input: T cells isolated from PBMCs. CDR3 loop: CASSSAGTGVDEQYF. In DNA form, the CDR3 reads TGCGCCAGCAGCTCTGCCGGGACAGGGGTGGACGAGCAGTACTTC.